This paragraph reports one TCR beta chain. The target antigen is unknown. CDR3 size: 15 residues. The germline V gene encodes CDR1 LNHDA and CDR2 SQIVND (reference sequence). V gave up 5 bases and J gave up 7 bases; unmatched junction bases: 5. TCRdb reprocessed the 5' RACE reads with MiXCR, giving one entry per CDR3 protein. The data contain tens of thousands of distinct CDR3 sequences, 9.5% to 12% of them singletons. The sample comes from a study of CD8 T cells in ankylosing spondylitis. Notes on the study in general: Disease-associated clonotypes exhibited CD8+ identity and were relatively infrequent in peripheral blood.

The chain employs TRBV19 and TRBJ2-1, with TRBD2 identical over 13 bases. Sequences were obtained from blood, either unsorted or a sorted T cell fraction (not recorded which). This clonotype was obtained from a male donor with ankylosing spondylitis or in good health (not recorded which). The CDR3 spells CASSLLAGGQNEQFF. The DNA for the CDR3 is TGTGCCAGTAGTCTACTAGCGGGGGGGCAAAATGAGCAGTTCTTC.